This entry describes one T cell receptor beta chain. Without the conserved terminal phenylalanine or tryptophan, this CDR3 likely stems from a read error. The DNA is omitted, as the CDR3 cannot be located on it reliably, and the CDR3 follows TCRdb's listing. The data were obtained in a study of T cells in Graves' hyperthyroidism and ophthalmopathy. Using RNA transcripts as the source, TCR beta CDR3 regions were amplified. TCR CDR3 regions were first amplified by RT-PCR with HTBI primers. TCRdb ran MiXCR on the multiplex PCR reads and lists one entry per CDR3 protein. This sample carries roughly 250,000 distinct CDR3 sequences, less than 15% of them seen once, and the ten largest clones take about 14%. The CDR3 spans 12 amino acids, including both terminal residues. Germline CDR1 and CDR2: SGHAT and FQNNGV.

This chain connects TRBV11-2 to TRBJ2-3. The sequence was collected from a woman aged 40-49 years with Graves' hyperthyroidism that later progressed to Graves' ophthalmopathy. The sample comprised blood. The CDR3 spells CASSFHADTHYL.